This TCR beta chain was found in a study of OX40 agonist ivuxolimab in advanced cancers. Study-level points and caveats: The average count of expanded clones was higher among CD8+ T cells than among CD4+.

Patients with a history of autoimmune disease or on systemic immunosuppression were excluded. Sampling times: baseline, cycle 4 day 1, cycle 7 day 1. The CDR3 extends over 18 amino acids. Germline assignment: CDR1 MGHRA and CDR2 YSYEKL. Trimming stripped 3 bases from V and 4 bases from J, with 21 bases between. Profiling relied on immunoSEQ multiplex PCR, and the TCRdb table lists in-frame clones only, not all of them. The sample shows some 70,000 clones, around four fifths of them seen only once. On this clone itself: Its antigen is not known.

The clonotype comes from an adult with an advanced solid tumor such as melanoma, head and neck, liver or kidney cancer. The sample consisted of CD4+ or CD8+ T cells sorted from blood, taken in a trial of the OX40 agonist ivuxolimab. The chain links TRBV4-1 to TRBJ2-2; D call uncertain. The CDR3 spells CASSQERLRLVGTGELFF. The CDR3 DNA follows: TGCGCCAGCAGCCAGGAAAGACTCCGACTGGTAGGCACCGGGGAGCTGTTTTTT.